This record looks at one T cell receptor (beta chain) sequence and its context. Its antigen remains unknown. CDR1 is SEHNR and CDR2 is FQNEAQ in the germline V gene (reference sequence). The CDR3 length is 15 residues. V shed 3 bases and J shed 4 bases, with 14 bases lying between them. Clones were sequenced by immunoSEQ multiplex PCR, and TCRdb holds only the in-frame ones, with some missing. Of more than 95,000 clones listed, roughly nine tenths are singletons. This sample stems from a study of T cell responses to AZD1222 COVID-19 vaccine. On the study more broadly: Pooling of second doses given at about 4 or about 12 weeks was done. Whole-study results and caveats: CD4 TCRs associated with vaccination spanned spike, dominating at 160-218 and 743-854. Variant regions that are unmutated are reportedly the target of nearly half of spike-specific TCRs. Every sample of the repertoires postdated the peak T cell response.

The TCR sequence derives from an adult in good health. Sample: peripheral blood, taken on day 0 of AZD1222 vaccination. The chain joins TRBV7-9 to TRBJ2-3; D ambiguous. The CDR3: CASSFSLGSPDTQYF. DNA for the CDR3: TGTGCCAGCAGCTTTAGTCTGGGAAGCCCAGATACGCAGTATTTT.